The entry that follows covers one T cell receptor beta chain sequence. The sample comes from a study of blood T cells in healthy people across ages. A J-beta primer mix and a sample-barcoded 5' primer were used in a second PCR of roughly 6 to 12 cycles. The authors tagged each cDNA molecule using a template-switch adaptor with 12 random nucleotides. One entry per CDR3 protein, called by TCRdb with MiXCR from the 5' RACE reads. The data contain 800,000 or so distinct CDR3 sequences, roughly 25% of them seen just once; the ten biggest clones take up more than 3%. This sample was shared with a second study, whose subject was T cells of mothers and their children. That source reports: The yield was over 8 million TCR beta CDR3 reads from each mother and approximately 3.1 million from each child.

This clonotype was sampled from a boy aged 10-17 years in good health. The sequenced sample consisted of blood.

The CDR3 protein is CARPGPACQETQYF. The DNA for the CDR3 is TGTGCCAGACCTGGGCCAGCCTGCCAAGAGACCCAGTACTTC. V gene TRBV21-1 combines with J gene TRBJ2-5; the tabulated D call, TRBD2, remains unverified against the DNA. TRBV21-1 is recorded as a pseudogene. This CDR3 contains 14 residues.